This T cell receptor (beta chain) was documented in a study of T cell responses to AZD1222 COVID-19 vaccine. Study conclusions and caveats: Targets within unmutated variant regions were reportedly found for nearly half of spike-specific TCRs.

Germline values: CDR1 MGHRA, CDR2 YSYEKL. There are 15 residues in the CDR3. V gave up 0 bases and J gave up 7 bases, with 13 bases separating them. Assay: immunoSEQ multiplex PCR; the TCRdb copy retains only in-frame clones and omits some. This table holds 150,000 to 200,000 clones, about 92% found once. Comments on this clone: Its antigen is as yet unknown.

The sequencing used peripheral blood, collected on day 0 of AZD1222 vaccination. This chain uses TRBV4-1 with TRBJ2-1; a weak D match, TRBD1 (5 bases). The clonotype originates from an adult in good health. Written as DNA, the CDR3 is TGCGCCAGCAGCCAAGAGTTGGGGCTTGGGAATGAGCAGTTCTTC. Translated: CASSQELGLGNEQFF.